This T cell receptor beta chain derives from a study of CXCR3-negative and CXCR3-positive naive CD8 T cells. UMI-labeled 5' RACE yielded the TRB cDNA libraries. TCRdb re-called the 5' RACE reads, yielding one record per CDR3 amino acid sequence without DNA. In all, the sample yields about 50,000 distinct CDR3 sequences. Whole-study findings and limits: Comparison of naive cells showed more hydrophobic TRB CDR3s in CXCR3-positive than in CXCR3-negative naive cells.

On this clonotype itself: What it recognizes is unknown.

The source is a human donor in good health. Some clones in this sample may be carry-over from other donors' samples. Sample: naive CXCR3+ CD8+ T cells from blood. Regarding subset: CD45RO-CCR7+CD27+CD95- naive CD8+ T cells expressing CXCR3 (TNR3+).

The CDR3 is CSARDLNAHEQYF. This rearrangement joins TRBV20-1 to TRBJ2-7. The CDR3 length is 13 residues. CDR1 is DFQATT and CDR2 is SNEGSKA in the germline V gene (reference sequence).